A single sample is the source of the 28 T cell receptor beta chains below, sequenced in a study of early T cells in non-severe SARS-CoV-2 infection (dated by TCRdb to the early 2020s). The library was made by 5' RACE. These reads were obtained on a NextSeq 500. TCRdb trimmed public reads at Q25 via fastp, called clones via MiXCR and kept in-frame beta chains. Records with the same CDR3 protein are collapsed into one entry carrying the most frequent genes and DNA. The sample table holds 40,000 to 50,000 distinct CDR3 sequences, of which approximately 10% were seen once. Together, the top ten hold about a fifth of the sample. Sequenced input: whole blood. The receptor source for this set is an adult who was a healthcare worker with PCR-confirmed SARS-CoV-2 infection or an uninfected control (not recorded which).

The chain joins TRBV7-2 to TRBJ2-7; 9 nucleotides align to TRBD1. V trimming: 4 bases; J trimming: 1 base; junction bases outside the gene matches: 2. This CDR3 region has 14 residues. The germline CDR1 and CDR2 sequences are SGHTA and FQGNSA. The CDR3 spells CASSSGTGSYEQYF. CDR3 DNA sequence: TGTGCCAGCAGCTCCGGGACAGGGTCCTACGAGCAGTACTTC. The full variable domain, in which reference TRBV7-2 and TRBJ2-7 provide the parts outside the CDR3, is GAGVSQSPSNKVTEKGKDVELRCDPISGHTALYWYRQSLGQGLEFLIYFQGNSAPDKSGLPSDRFSAERTGGSVSTLTIQRTQQEDSAVYLCASSSGTGSYEQYFGPGTRLTVT.

In this sample, this clonotype turned up a few times. In DNA, the CDR3 is TGCGCCAGCAGTGAGTTCCCTACCTACAATGAGCAGTTCTTC. Its protein is CASSEFPTYNEQFF. This chain links TRBV10-2 with TRBJ2-1; D is uncertain. Germline lookup yields CDR1 WSHSY and CDR2 SAAADI. Trimming pared 1 base from V and 2 bases from J, leaving 6 bases between. CDR3 length: 14 amino acids.

This clonotype was picked up many times. The chain joins TRBV20-1 to TRBJ2-2; unclear D gene. The CDR3 is made up of 14 amino acids. CDR1 DFQATT and CDR2 SNEGSKA come from the germline V gene (reference sequence). Trimming removed 3 bases from V and 3 bases from J, with 11 bases in between. DNA of the CDR3: TGCAGTGCTAGGGGTTCTGGGGACACCGGGGAGCTGTTTTTT. Protein sequence: CSARGSGDTGELFF.

CDR3 in DNA: TGTGCCAGCAGCGTAGCCGAGAATGTTTTGGTGCATGAGCAGTTCTTC. Its protein is CASSVAENVLVHEQFF. The chain has TRBV9 and TRBJ2-1; unclear D gene. Trimming took 0 bases from V and 8 from J, leaving 18 bases between them. The germline V gene encodes CDR1 SGDLS and CDR2 YYNGEE. The CDR3 has 16 residues.

There are many counts of this clonotype. The chain joins TRBV6-2 or TRBV6-3 to TRBJ2-7; TRBD2 matches 7 bases. Germline V gene data show CDR1 as MNHEY and CDR2 as SVGEGT. V lost 7 bases and J lost 7; bases outside the gene matches: 4. The CDR3 is 11 amino acids. The CDR3: CASKRDREQYF. CDR3 nucleotides: TGTGCCAGCAAGCGGGATAGGGAGCAGTACTTC.

This clonotype was counted only a few times. This chain's CDR3 is CSVDPLAGVETQYF. The CDR3 DNA reads TGCAGCGTTGATCCGCTAGCGGGAGTAGAGACCCAGTACTTC. The chain employs TRBV29-1 and TRBJ2-5, with TRBD2 identical over 10 bases. V trimming: 3 bases; J trimming: 4 bases; junction bases outside the gene matches: 5. Germline CDR1 reads SQVTM; CDR2 reads ANQGSEA. This CDR3 spans 14 amino acids.

This clonotype is medium-sized in the sample. The V gene is TRBV28, the J gene TRBJ1-6, with D perhaps matching TRBD1 (6 bases). Trimming left V 3 bases short and J 7 bases short, with 19 bases between. This CDR3 is built from 17 residues. Germline V lookup: CDR1 MDHEN, CDR2 SYDVKM. The CDR3 DNA is TGTGCCAGCAGTTTCAGCGCCGGGACAAAGGGGAATTCACCCCTCCACTTT. This codes for CASSFSAGTKGNSPLHF. The variable domain in full, completed from reference TRBV28 and TRBJ1-6, reads DVKVTQSSRYLVKRTGEKVFLECVQDMDHENMFWYRQDPGLGLRLIYFSYDVKMKEKGDIPEGYSVSREKKERFSLILESASTNQTSMYLCASSFSAGTKGNSPLHFGNGTRLTVT.

The sample holds many counts of this clonotype. V gene TRBV11-2 combines with J gene TRBJ2-3, with no clear D. Germline CDR1 and CDR2: SGHAT and FQNNGV. Trimming stripped 1 base from V and 5 bases from J, with 13 bases between. This CDR3 contains 15 residues. For the CDR3, the DNA is TGTGCCAGCAGCTTAGGGCGGAGCCTCCGAGATACGCAGTATTTT. Residues: CASSLGRSLRDTQYF.

This clonotype was counted many times. This rearrangement joins TRBV6-2 or TRBV6-3 to TRBJ1-2; 9 nucleotides agree with TRBD1. The CDR3 sequence is 13 residues long. V dropped 4 bases and J dropped 5; count of bases not matched to a gene: 2. Germline CDR1 MNHEY, CDR2 SVGEGT. CDR3 region: CASSWGQGYGYTF. The CDR3, as DNA: TGTGCCAGCAGTTGGGGACAGGGATATGGCTACACCTTC.

This CDR3 reads CASRRGNTGELFF. The DNA for the CDR3 is TGTGCCAGCAGGAGGGGGAACACCGGGGAGCTGTTTTTT. V is TRBV12-3 or TRBV12-4 and J is TRBJ2-2; D tentatively reads TRBD1 or TRBD2 (5 bases each). This CDR3 comprises 13 residues. Trimming shortened V by 6 bases and J by 1 base, and 6 bases separated the two germline ends.

The chain recombines TRBV6-6 with TRBJ2-1; TRBD2 agrees at 12 bases. Germline CDR1 reads MNHNY; CDR2 reads SVGAGI (reference sequence). Trimming removed 6 bases from V and 3 bases from J; junction bases left unmatched: 9. This CDR3 spans 17 amino acids. The CDR3 DNA sequence: TGTGCCAGCAGGACTGACGAGGGACTAGCGGGCTACAATGAGCAGTTCTTC. This translates into CASRTDEGLAGYNEQFF.

This clonotype was picked up many times. The gene calls are TRBV7-6 and TRBJ2-3; tentatively, D is TRBD1 or TRBD2 (6 bases each). V was trimmed by 2 bases and J by 3 bases, leaving 15 bases between them. The CDR3 covers 16 residues. The germline gives CDR1 SGHVS, CDR2 FNYEAQ. CDR3 sequence reads: CASSLSGGGTTDTQYF. Written as DNA, the CDR3 is TGTGCCAGCAGCTTATCAGGAGGGGGTACTACAGATACGCAGTATTTT.

This clonotype came up a few times. The gene calls are TRBV7-2 and TRBJ2-1; perhaps TRBD2 as D (5 bases). From germline, CDR1 is SGHTA and CDR2 FQGNSA. V lost 5 bases to trimming and J lost 8 bases, with 19 bases between them. This CDR3 has 15 residues. In DNA, the CDR3 is TGTGCCAGCAGCGGATTTCTTTTGGACTCTGATGAGCAGTTCTTC. This sequence encodes CASSGFLLDSDEQFF.

The sample holds many counts of this clonotype. The rearrangement uses TRBV3-1 and TRBJ2-7; 10 bases align to TRBD1. V gave up 4 bases and J gave up 4 bases; unmatched junction bases: 4. This CDR3 is built from 14 residues. In germline, CDR1 is LGHDT, CDR2 YNNKEL (reference sequence). The CDR3 reads CASSLLGQGYEQYF. The CDR3 bases are TGTGCCAGCAGCCTCCTGGGACAGGGGTACGAGCAGTACTTC.

The chain carries TRBV28 and TRBJ2-5; D not certain. The germline V gene has CDR1 MDHEN and CDR2 SYDVKM. Trimming cost V 6 bases and J 1 base, with 18 bases left between them. The CDR3 contains 16 residues. The CDR3 loop reads CASSPRQPTPQETQYF. DNA of the CDR3: TGTGCCAGCAGCCCTAGGCAGCCAACCCCCCAAGAGACCCAGTACTTC.

The V and J genes are TRBV28 and TRBJ2-3, with TRBD2 identical over 8 bases. The CDR3 sequence is 15 residues long. Germline CDR1 is MDHEN and CDR2 is SYDVKM. The trim removed 2 bases at V and 3 bases at J, leaving 4 bases unmatched. The CDR3 loop reads CASSLLSGSTDTQYF. The CDR3 bases are TGTGCCAGCAGTTTACTCAGCGGGAGTACAGATACGCAGTATTTT.

The sample holds many counts of this clonotype. V usage is TRBV5-1 and J usage is TRBJ2-3; tentative D call: TRBD2 (5 bases). Trimming cost V 4 bases and J 0 bases, with 12 bases left between them. The CDR3 runs 15 residues. The V gene's germline CDR1 is SGHRS and CDR2 YFSETQ. The DNA of the CDR3 is TGCGCCAGCAGCCGTAGCGAGACTAGCACAGATACGCAGTATTTT. Translated, it gives CASSRSETSTDTQYF.

This sequence joins TRBV2 and TRBJ2-2; 11 positions agree with TRBD2. V gave up 4 bases and J gave up 5 bases; unmatched junction bases: 0. The CDR3 loop spans 14 amino acids. The germline gives CDR1 SNHLY, CDR2 FYNNEI. The DNA for the CDR3 is TGTGCCAGCAGTGGGACTAGCGGGACCGGGGAGCTGTTTTTT. Encoded protein: CASSGTSGTGELFF. Using reference TRBV2 and TRBJ2-2 for the parts outside the CDR3, the full variable domain is EPEVTQTPSHQVTQMGQEVILRCVPISNHLYFYWYRQILGQKVEFLVSFYNNEISEKSEIFDDQFSVERPDGSNFTLKIRSTKLEDSAMYFCASSGTSGTGELFFGEGSRLTVL.

This clonotype was detected ten times or more. The CDR3 loop reads CASSPTPGDEQYF. The CDR3, as DNA: TGTGCCAGCAGCCCGACCCCTGGGGACGAGCAGTACTTC. The chain links TRBV6-4 to TRBJ2-7; D ambiguous. The V end was cut by 6 bases, the J end by 5 bases, with 14 bases between. Germline V CDR1 and CDR2: MRHNA, SNTAGT. This CDR3 is built from 13 residues.

This clonotype has at least ten counts. The genes are TRBV3-1 and TRBJ2-1; no clear D. Trimming took 1 base from V and 6 from J, leaving 10 bases between them. Germline CDR1 and CDR2: LGHDT and YNNKEL (reference sequence). This CDR3 spans 14 amino acids. The CDR3 DNA is TGTGCCAGCAGCCAAGGTAGGAAAGTCAATGAGCAGTTCTTC. Amino acids: CASSQGRKVNEQFF.

Ten or more counts support this clonotype. This chain uses TRBV6-6 with TRBJ2-1, with D unresolved. Germline-derived CDR1 and CDR2 are MNHNY and SVGAGI (reference sequence). This CDR3 is built from 15 residues. Trimming pared 5 bases from V and 0 bases from J, leaving 11 bases between. CDR3 region: CASSLTRSSYNEQFF. CDR3 DNA: TGTGCCAGCAGTCTTACCCGCAGCTCCTACAATGAGCAGTTCTTC.

This clonotype has a count of ten or more. V and J are TRBV20-1 and TRBJ2-2, with 11 bases lining up with TRBD2. With V trimmed by 1 base and J by 5 bases, 3 bases remained unmatched. CDR1 is DFQATT, CDR2 SNEGSKA, per germline (reference sequence). The CDR3 totals 15 residues. CDR3 sequence reads: CSARGLAGGTGELFF. The CDR3 region has the DNA TGCAGTGCTAGAGGTCTAGCGGGAGGTACCGGGGAGCTGTTTTTT.

Notes on this clonotype: A read error is possible here, since a much larger clone lies one base away. The V call is TRBV10-3, the J call TRBJ1-4; D remains unclear. The CDR3 sequence is 13 residues long. The germline CDR1 and CDR2 sequences are ENHRY and SYGVKD. The CDR3 protein is CVIAGATNEKLFF. As DNA, the CDR3 is TGTGTCATCGCCGGTGCAACTAATGAAAAACTGTTTTTT.

This clonotype was picked up many times. The chain carries TRBV28 and TRBJ1-6; D possibly corresponds to TRBD1 (5 bases). The germline V gene encodes CDR1 MDHEN and CDR2 SYDVKM. The CDR3 is 15 residues long. V lost 6 bases and J 6 bases, leaving 15 bases between the germline ends. CDR3 nucleotides: TGTGCCAGCAGCAAAACCACAGGACTTAATTCACCCCTCCACTTT. It specifies CASSKTTGLNSPLHF.

This clonotype was seen a handful of times. V and J are TRBV5-1 and TRBJ2-2, with D perhaps matching TRBD1 or TRBD2 (5 bases each). Germline V gene data show CDR1 as SGHRS and CDR2 as YFSETQ. V was clipped by 4 bases and J by 7 bases, with 17 bases between them. This CDR3 comprises 15 residues. The CDR3 here is CASSAGTQGHGELFF. The CDR3 nucleotides are TGCGCCAGCAGCGCCGGGACGCAAGGACACGGGGAGCTGTTTTTT.

Many counts were recorded for this clonotype. The chain links TRBV28 to TRBJ1-5; 7 bases agree with TRBD1. CDR3 length: 12 residues. Trimming took 5 bases from V and 7 from J; bases not matched to a gene: 2. Per the germline V gene, CDR1 is MDHEN and CDR2 is SYDVKM. The CDR3 here is CASSPQGQPQHF. CDR3 nucleotides: TGTGCCAGCAGTCCACAGGGGCAGCCCCAGCATTTT.

In this sample, this clonotype turned up a few times. The rearrangement joins TRBV20-1 to TRBJ1-3, with D hard to call. The ends were cut back, 3 bases at V and 0 bases at J, with 9 bases in the middle. The CDR3 is 14 amino acids. Germline V gene data show CDR1 as DFQATT and CDR2 as SNEGSKA (reference sequence). The CDR3 sequence is CSASAPNSGNTIYF. CDR3 nucleotides: TGCAGTGCTAGTGCCCCCAACTCTGGAAACACCATATATTTT.

This chain uses TRBV19 with TRBJ2-1; 8 nucleotides match TRBD2. In germline, CDR1 is LNHDA, CDR2 SQIVND (reference sequence). CDR3 length equals 15 residues. J gave up 8 bases and V 6 bases, and 12 bases lay outside the gene matches. For the CDR3, the DNA is TGTGCCAGTAGGAGAGGACTAGCTTATCAGGATGAGCAGTTCTTC. It translates to CASRRGLAYQDEQFF.